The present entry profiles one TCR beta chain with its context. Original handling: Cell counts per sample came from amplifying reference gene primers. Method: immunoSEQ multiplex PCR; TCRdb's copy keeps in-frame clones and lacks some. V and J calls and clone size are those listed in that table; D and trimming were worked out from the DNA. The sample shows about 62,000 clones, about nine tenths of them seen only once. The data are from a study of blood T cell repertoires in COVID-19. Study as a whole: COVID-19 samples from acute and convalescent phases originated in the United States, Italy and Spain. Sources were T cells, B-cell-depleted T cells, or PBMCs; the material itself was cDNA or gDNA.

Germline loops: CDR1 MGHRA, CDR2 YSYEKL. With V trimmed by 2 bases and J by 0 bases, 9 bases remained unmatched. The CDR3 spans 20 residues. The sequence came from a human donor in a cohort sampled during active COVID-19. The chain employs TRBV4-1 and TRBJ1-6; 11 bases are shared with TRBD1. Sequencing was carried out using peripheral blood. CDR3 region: CASSQWTGGPRSSYNSPLHF. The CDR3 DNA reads TGCGCCAGCAGCCAATGGACAGGGGGCCCTAGGAGCTCCTATAATTCACCCCTCCACTTT.